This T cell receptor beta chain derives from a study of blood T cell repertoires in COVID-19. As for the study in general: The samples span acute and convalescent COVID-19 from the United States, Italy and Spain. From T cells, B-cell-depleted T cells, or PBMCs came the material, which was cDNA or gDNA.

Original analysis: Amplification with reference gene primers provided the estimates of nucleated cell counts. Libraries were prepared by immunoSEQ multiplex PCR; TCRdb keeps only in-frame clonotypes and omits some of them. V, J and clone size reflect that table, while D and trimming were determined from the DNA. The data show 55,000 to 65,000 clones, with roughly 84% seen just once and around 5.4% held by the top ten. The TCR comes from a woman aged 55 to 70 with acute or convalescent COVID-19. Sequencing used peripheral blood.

In nucleotides, the CDR3 is TGTGCCAGCAGCCTTTTCGGGGGAGAAGAAGCTTTCTTT. Its protein is CASSLFGGEEAFF. This chain uses TRBV3-1 (or the pseudogene TRBV3-2) with TRBJ1-1; tentative D call: TRBD1 (5 bases). Trimming removed 4 bases from V and 8 bases from J, with 14 bases in between. In germline, CDR1 is LGHDT, CDR2 YNNKEL (reference sequence). The CDR3 spans 13 residues.